This TCR beta chain came from a study of long-term antiretroviral therapy in people with HIV. Study-level results: Repertoire composition at all time points was dominated by clones that had expanded before ART. Information on adherence to ART, viral resistance or therapy changes was unavailable.

Trimming cost V 6 bases and J 0 bases, with 14 bases left between them. Germline lookup yields CDR1 MNHEY and CDR2 SVGAGI. The CDR3 loop spans 15 amino acids. This clone occurred a few times. The antigen remains unidentified. Within the sample, other DNA sequences also encode this same CDR3. The libraries were made with immunoSEQ v3.0 at survey level. Sequenced by immunoSEQ multiplex PCR; TCRdb stores in-frame clones only, minus some. In the table there are 20,000 to 30,000 clones, 80% to 90% of which are singletons. Only United States sites treated participants with HIV. The chain uses TRBV6-5 and TRBJ1-2; D is undetermined. This TCR came from a man aged 45-65 years with HIV. The sample in question was unsorted PBMCs, obtained 3 years after starting antiretroviral therapy. The CDR3 DNA reads as TGTGCCAGCAGCCTTTACAGAGGATCTAACTATGGCTACACCTTC. Amino acids: CASSLYRGSNYGYTF.